This is a list of T cell receptor beta chains from one sample in a study of blood T cells in healthy people across ages. TCRdb passed the 5' RACE reads through MiXCR, listing each CDR3 protein once. The profile shows 600,000 to 850,000 distinct CDR3 sequences, roughly 45% of them singletons. Source material: blood. The receptors shown here come from a woman between 55 and 75 years old in good health. Each CDR3 is given with its conserved first and last residue. The D gene is left open where the match is weak. Not every row has a clone size; where given, it reads once, few, many or a size class.

cdr3_length j_call v_call clone_size d_call cdr3_nt cdr3_aa
14 TRBJ2-3 TRBV20-1 few . TGCAGTGCGTTACCTAGTTGGGGCACAGATACGCAGTATTTT CSALPSWGTDTQYF
16 TRBJ1-5 TRBV20-1 . . TGCAGTGCTAGAGATGGGCGTTTATTCGGCAATCAGCCCCAGCATTTT CSARDGRLFGNQPQHF
15 TRBJ2-3 TRBV5-1 few . TGCGCCAGCAGCTTGCGGAGGGCGGGTGCAGATACGCAGTATTTT CASSLRRAGADTQYF
13 TRBJ2-7 TRBV6-2/TRBV6-3 . . TGTGCCAGCAAGCTGACAGGAACCTACGAGCAGTACTTC CASKLTGTYEQYF
15 TRBJ2-7 TRBV6-5 . TRBD2 TGTGCCAGCAGTTCCGCCAGCGGGAGGTACGATGAGCAGTACTTC CASSSASGRYDEQYF
14 TRBJ2-5 TRBV6-5 . TRBD1 TGTGCCAGCAGTTACCAGGGACAGGGGGAGACCCAGTACTTC CASSYQGQGETQYF
14 TRBJ2-2 TRBV5-1 few . TGCGCCAGCAGCTCACAGAGCAACACCGGGGAGCTGTTTTTT CASSSQSNTGELFF
14 TRBJ1-1 TRBV10-3 few . TGTGCCATCAGTGGGGGCATGGGATCACCTGAAGCTTTCTTT CAISGGMGSPEAFF
13 TRBJ2-6 TRBV28 once . TGTGCCAGCATGATAAGTGGGGCCAACGTCCTGACTTTC CASMISGANVLTF
14 TRBJ2-1 TRBV7-2 . . TGTGCCAGCAGCCTCCGTGCGGACGACAATGAGCAGTTCTTC CASSLRADDNEQFF
12 TRBJ2-1 TRBV9 few TRBD1 TGTGCCAGCAGCTCAGGGGGAACTGAGCAGTTCTTC CASSSGGTEQFF
11 TRBJ2-5 TRBV11-2 few . TGTGCCAGCAGCTTAGGTGGGATCCGGTACTTC CASSLGGIRYF
16 TRBJ2-5 TRBV20-1 . TRBD2 TGCAGTGCCGCACTAGCGGGGGGGCGAAACCAAGAGACCCAGTACTTC CSAALAGGRNQETQYF
13 TRBJ2-3 TRBV5-1 few . TGCGCCAGCAGGGCGGGCGTTGCAGATACGCAGTATTTT CASRAGVADTQYF
11 TRBJ2-1 TRBV6-5 . . TGTGCCAGCAGAGGCGTCTATGAGCAGTTCTTC CASRGVYEQFF
14 TRBJ2-4 TRBV20-1 . . TGCAGTGCTAGAGCGGGGGAGTCCAAAAACATTCAGTACTTC CSARAGESKNIQYF
15 TRBJ2-3 TRBV7-8 many TRBD1 TGTGCCAGCGGACAACCCGGGACAGGGGGTGATACGCAGTATTTT CASGQPGTGGDTQYF
16 TRBJ2-7 TRBV20-1 . . TGCAGTGCTAGAAATCCACTCTACGGAAGCTCCTACGAGCAGTACTTC CSARNPLYGSSYEQYF
20 TRBJ2-5 TRBV4-2 few TRBD2 TGTGCCAGCAGCCAAGAGGGGATAGCGGGGGGCGGATTCTTTGACGAGACCCAGTACTTC CASSQEGIAGGGFFDETQYF
13 TRBJ2-4 TRBV4-2 . . TGTGCCAGCAGCCAAGACCTTTCGGGCGAGCGGTACTTC CASSQDLSGERYF
16 TRBJ2-1 TRBV11-2 . TRBD2 TGTGCCAGCAGCTACCAACTAGCGGGAGGGCCCCATGAGCAGTTCTTC CASSYQLAGGPHEQFF
16 TRBJ2-7 TRBV28 . TRBD1 TGTGCCAGCAGTTCGGCTGGGACAGCCAGCTCCTACGAGCAGTACTTC CASSSAGTASSYEQYF
13 TRBJ2-1 TRBV2 . . TGTGCCAGCAGTGAAAGTAGCAGCAATGAGCAGTTCTTC CASSESSSNEQFF
14 TRBJ2-5 TRBV28 many . TGTGCCAGCAGCTTGGACGTAGGCCAAGAGACCCAGTACTTC CASSLDVGQETQYF
15 TRBJ2-7 TRBV2 few . TGTGCCAGCAGCCGCCTGACCCGTCTCTCCCACGAGCAGTACTTC CASSRLTRLSHEQYF
15 TRBJ2-3 TRBV7-2 . TRBD2 TGTGCCAGCAGCTTAACTAGCGAGATGGCTCATACGCAGTATTTT CASSLTSEMAHTQYF
15 TRBJ2-7 TRBV6-5 . TRBD1 TGTGCCAGCAGGTCGACGAGGACAGGTTCCTACGAGCAGTACTTC CASRSTRTGSYEQYF
15 TRBJ2-3 TRBV2 few TRBD2 TGTGCCAGCAGACGACTAGCGGGGACTGATGGTACGCAGTATTTT CASRRLAGTDGTQYF
15 TRBJ2-5 TRBV5-6 . TRBD1 TGTGCCAGCAGCTTCATACAGGGGTTAAGGGAGACCCAGTACTTC CASSFIQGLRETQYF
12 TRBJ1-2 TRBV18 few TRBD1 TGTGCCAGCTCACGGGACAGGGAGCGCTACACCTTC CASSRDRERYTF
13 TRBJ2-4 TRBV29-1 . . TGCAGCGTCCCCGCCCCGTTACAAGAGGCCCAGTACTTC CSVPAPLQEAQYF
16 TRBJ2-3 TRBV7-9 . . TGCGCCAGCAGCCCCCAGGCCTTTCAGGGAAGAGATACGCAGTATTTT CASSPQAFQGRDTQYF
14 TRBJ1-6 TRBV6-2/TRBV6-3 . . TGTGCCAGCACCCCAGGCAACTCTAATTCACCCCTCCACTTT CASTPGNSNSPLHF
15 TRBJ2-1 TRBV5-6 many . TGTGCCAGTAGTGGTATTTCCGACTCCTACAATGAGCAGTTCTTC CASSGISDSYNEQFF
14 TRBJ2-5 TRBV30 . . TGTGCCTGGAGCTGGACTTTGTACCAAGAGACCCAGTACTTC CAWSWTLYQETQYF
17 TRBJ1-5 TRBV4-2 . . TGTGCCAGCAGCCAAGATCAAAGGCCGGATAGCAATCAGCCCCAGCATTTT CASSQDQRPDSNQPQHF
15 TRBJ2-7 TRBV3-1 many . TGTGCCAGCAGCCTACACCGGGGACACTTCTACGAGCAGTACTTC CASSLHRGHFYEQYF
13 TRBJ2-7 TRBV18 . TRBD1 TGTGCCAGCTCACCGGGGACAGGGTGGGAGCAGTACTTC CASSPGTGWEQYF
15 TRBJ2-1 TRBV4-3 . TRBD2 TGCGCCAGCAGCCAAGGCCCTAGCGGGAGCTACGAGCAGTTCTTC CASSQGPSGSYEQFF
13 TRBJ2-1 TRBV21-1 . . TGTGCCAGCAACCGACAGGGTTTCTACGAGCAGTTCTTC CASNRQGFYEQFF
12 TRBJ1-5 TRBV29-1 once . TGCAGCGTTCGGGAGGGCAATCAGCCCCAGCATTTT CSVREGNQPQHF
13 TRBJ2-7 TRBV7-2 many . TGTGCCAGCAGAGTTGGACACCTCTACGAGCAGTACTTC CASRVGHLYEQYF
15 TRBJ2-3 TRBV6-5 . TRBD2 TGTGCCAGCAGTTACCGGGGGGATAGGACAGATACGCAGTATTTT CASSYRGDRTDTQYF
15 TRBJ1-5 TRBV20-1 . . TGCAGTGCTAGAGTACGATGGGATAGCAATCAGCCCCAGCATTTT CSARVRWDSNQPQHF
15 TRBJ2-3 TRBV27 . . TGTGCCAGCAGGCCCCAAGGCGGGAGCACAGATACGCAGTATTTT CASRPQGGSTDTQYF
13 TRBJ2-1 TRBV28 . . TGTGCCAGCACCACACATATCTCCAATGAGCAGTTCTTC CASTTHISNEQFF
11 TRBJ2-1 TRBV12-3/TRBV12-4 many . TGTGCCAGCAGTCCCCTCAATGAGCAGTTCTTC CASSPLNEQFF
14 TRBJ2-7 TRBV7-9 few TRBD2 TGTGCCAGCACCGAAGCGGGAGGGGTTTACGAGCAGTACTTC CASTEAGGVYEQYF
13 TRBJ2-7 TRBV7-2 . . TGTGCCAGCAGCTTATCCCTCGTTCGCGAGCAGTACTTC CASSLSLVREQYF
13 TRBJ2-7 TRBV20-1 . . TGCAGTGCTAGAGTAGGGGCTGGTTACGAGCAGTACTTC CSARVGAGYEQYF
17 TRBJ2-3 TRBV5-1 . TRBD2 TGCGCCAGCAGCTCGGGGACTAGCGGGGATAGTACAGATACGCAGTATTTT CASSSGTSGDSTDTQYF
16 TRBJ2-1 TRBV9 many TRBD2 TGTGCCAGCAGTGGTACTAGCGGGAACTCCTACAATGAGCAGTTCTTC CASSGTSGNSYNEQFF
16 TRBJ2-4 TRBV6-1 . TRBD1 TGTGCCAGCAGCGAAGGACAGGGGTTTTGGAGGAACATTCAGTACTTC CASSEGQGFWRNIQYF
13 TRBJ2-5 TRBV10-3 . . TGTGCCATCTCTGGACAGCACCAAGAGACCCAGTACTTC CAISGQHQETQYF
18 TRBJ2-1 TRBV4-2 many TRBD2 TGTGCCAGCAGCCAAGAACTAGCGGGGGCCTCCCCCTACAATGAGCAGTTCTTC CASSQELAGASPYNEQFF
14 TRBJ1-2 TRBV11-2 . . TGTGTCAGCAGCTTAGGGGGGGGAGACTATGGCTACACCTTC CVSSLGGGDYGYTF
13 TRBJ2-5 TRBV7-2 . . TGTGCCAGCAGCCCCCTAGGGGCAGAGACCCAGTACTTC CASSPLGAETQYF
16 TRBJ2-5 TRBV5-6 few . TGTGCCAGCAGCTTACGTTCGGGCAGTCACCAAGAGACCCAGTACTTC CASSLRSGSHQETQYF
13 TRBJ2-1 TRBV6-5 . . TGTGCCAGCAGTCTACAGACCCAAGAGACCCAGTTCTTC CASSLQTQETQFF
12 TRBJ1-1 TRBV9 . . TGTGCCAGCAGCCCCGGAGGCGGTGAAGCTTTCTTT CASSPGGGEAFF